The clone carrying this T cell receptor (beta chain) is medium-sized within its sample. The data derive from a study of blood T cells in healthy people across ages. Then a second PCR, running about 7 to 11 cycles, was carried out with a sample-barcoded 5' primer and a J-beta primer mix. A 12-random-nucleotide template-switch adaptor tagged each cDNA molecule. Via MiXCR, TCRdb re-called the 5' RACE reads, giving one row per CDR3 protein. The repertoire has some 790,000 distinct CDR3 sequences, around 28% of them found once; the top ten carry roughly 17%. This CDR3 spans 14 amino acids. The ends lost 3 bases at V and 4 bases at J; junction bases unmatched: 3. The V gene's germline CDR1 is SEHNR and CDR2 FQNEAQ (reference sequence).

The chain recombines TRBV7-9 with TRBJ2-3; TRBD2 agrees at 8 bases. The sequence was obtained from a woman of 80 years or more in good health. The sequenced material came from blood. As DNA, the CDR3 is TGTGCCAGCAGCTTGGGACTAGGCGCAGATACGCAGTATTTT. Translating it yields CASSLGLGADTQYF. Full variable domain (rest looked up from reference TRBV7-9 and TRBJ2-3): DTGVSQNPRHKITKRGQNVTFRCDPISEHNRLYWYRQTLGQGPEFLTYFQNEAQLEKSRLLSDRFSAERPKGSFSTLEIQRTEQGDSAMYLCASSLGLGADTQYFGPGTRLTVL.